A single sample gave rise to the 15 T cell receptor beta chains below, sequenced in a study of cytomegalovirus exposure and HLA in healthy donors. This PCR relied on a set of 60 Vbeta primers and 13 Jbeta primers. The repertoire was sequenced with immunoSEQ multiplex PCR; TCRdb's copy has only in-frame clones and lacks some. The data show approximately 150,000 clones, with 80% seen just once and about 2% held by the top ten. Material: PBMCs. The receptor source for this set is a human donor in good health.

V is TRBV5-1 and J is TRBJ2-7; D perhaps matches TRBD2 (7 bases). V shed 4 bases and J shed 6 bases, with 23 bases lying between them. This CDR3 spans 16 amino acids. The V gene's germline CDR1 is SGHRS and CDR2 YFSETQ. The CDR3 nucleotides are TGCGCCAGCAGCGCTATAACAGGGATGGGGGGGGGCGAGCAGTACTTC. Translation: CASSAITGMGGGEQYF.

The V and J genes are TRBV7-2 and TRBJ2-2; 10 positions match TRBD1. The CDR3 covers 17 residues. Germline V gives CDR1 SGHTA, CDR2 FQGNSA. Germline trimming cut 5 bases from V and 2 bases from J; bases unmatched to any gene: 8. CDR3 nucleotides: TGTGCCAGCAGCCCCGGCCGGGACAGGGGAAACACCGGGGAGCTGTTTTTT. Translation gives CASSPGRDRGNTGELFF.

The rearrangement joins TRBV19 to TRBJ1-1; D perhaps matches TRBD1 (6 bases). This CDR3 has 13 residues. The germline gives CDR1 LNHDA, CDR2 SQIVND (reference sequence). V lost 2 bases to trimming and J lost 3 bases, with 7 bases between them. CDR3 DNA: TGTGCCAGTAGTATAACAGGGTACACTGAAGCTTTCTTT. As protein: CASSITGYTEAFF.

The chain combines TRBV19 with TRBJ2-1, with D tentatively TRBD1 (6 bases). The CDR3 runs 14 residues. Trimming cost V 1 base and J 6 bases, with 10 bases left between them. CDR1 LNHDA and CDR2 SQIVND come from the germline V gene (reference sequence). The DNA for the CDR3 is TGTGCCAGTAGTATAGGGGGGCAAGCCAATGAGCAGTTCTTC. Translation: CASSIGGQANEQFF.

The chain combines TRBV15 with TRBJ2-7, with D perhaps matching TRBD1 (5 bases). Trimming removed 3 bases at V and 6 bases at J, with 18 bases between. Germline loops: CDR1 LNHNV, CDR2 YYDKDF (reference sequence). This CDR3 is built from 15 residues. The CDR3 here is CATSSFLLLGREQYF. The CDR3 DNA sequence: TGTGCCACCAGCAGCTTCCTCCTACTGGGGCGCGAGCAGTACTTC. The full variable domain, rest sourced from reference TRBV15 and TRBJ2-7, is DAMVIQNPRYQVTQFGKPVTLSCSQTLNHNVMYWYQQKSSQAPKLLFHYYDKDFNNEADTPDNFQSRRPNTSFCFLDIRSPGLGDTAMYLCATSSFLLLGREQYFGPGTRLTVT.

This clone has only a few counts. This sequence joins TRBV4-3 and TRBJ1-4; no clear D. The length of the CDR3 is 15 residues. Germline CDR1 LGHNA, CDR2 YSLEER. V lost 0 bases to trimming and J lost 4 bases, with 9 bases between them. The CDR3 loop reads CASSQDTGLNEKLFF. The DNA of the CDR3 is TGCGCCAGCAGCCAAGATACTGGACTTAATGAAAAACTGTTTTTT.

The rearrangement uses TRBV2 and TRBJ2-7; 7 positions agree with TRBD1. This CDR3 spans 16 amino acids. V was clipped by 6 bases and J by 2 bases; unmatched bases: 13. Germline V lookup: CDR1 SNHLY, CDR2 FYNNEI. The DNA of the CDR3 is TGTGCCAGCAGCCCTATATCTGGACAGGTTCCCTACGAGCAGTACTTC. Protein product: CASSPISGQVPYEQYF. Complete variable domain (other parts from reference TRBV2 and TRBJ2-7): EPEVTQTPSHQVTQMGQEVILRCVPISNHLYFYWYRQILGQKVEFLVSFYNNEISEKSEIFDDQFSVERPDGSNFTLKIRSTKLEDSAMYFCASSPISGQVPYEQYFGPGTRLTVT.

Only a few counts were recorded for this clone. The gene calls are TRBV9 and TRBJ1-6; a possible D gene is TRBD1 (5 bases). V lost 0 bases and J lost 7, with 8 bases in between. The CDR3 length is 14 residues. CDR1 SGDLS and CDR2 YYNGEE come from the germline V gene. CDR3 loop: CASSVGGGNSPLHF. CDR3 nucleotides: TGTGCCAGCAGCGTAGGGGGCGGAAATTCACCCCTCCACTTT. The variable domain in full, completed from reference TRBV9 and TRBJ1-6, reads DSGVTQTPKHLITATGQRVTLRCSPRSGDLSVYWYQQSLDQGLQFLIQYYNGEERAKGNILERFSAQQFPDLHSELNLSSLELGDSALYFCASSVGGGNSPLHFGNGTRLTVT.

Only a few counts were recorded for this clone. The chain joins TRBV7-6 to TRBJ1-1, with a weak D call TRBD1 (6 bases). This CDR3 region has 15 residues. Trimming left V 1 base short and J 1 base short, with 10 bases between. The germline gives CDR1 SGHVS, CDR2 FNYEAQ. CDR3 sequence: CASSLVPGENTEAFF. In DNA, the CDR3 is TGTGCCAGCAGCTTAGTTCCAGGGGAGAACACTGAAGCTTTCTTT. Together with reference TRBV7-6 and TRBJ1-1, the CDR3 gives the full variable domain: GAGVSQSPRYKVTKRGQDVALRCDPISGHVSLYWYRQALGQGPEFLTYFNYEAQQDKSGLPNDRFSAERPEGSISTLTIQRTEQRDSAMYRCASSLVPGENTEAFFGQGTRLTVV.

The V gene is TRBV11-2, the J gene TRBJ2-7; the match to TRBD2 covers 16 bases. V was clipped by 5 bases and J by 4 bases; unmatched bases: 14. The CDR3 extends over 19 amino acids. Germline V gene data show CDR1 as SGHAT and CDR2 as FQNNGV. The CDR3 bases are TGTGCCAGCAGCCTAAAGCCCGGGACTAGCGGGGGGGCCGGATACGAGCAGTACTTC. Protein product: CASSLKPGTSGGAGYEQYF. Complete variable domain (other parts from reference TRBV11-2 and TRBJ2-7): EAGVAQSPRYKIIEKRQSVAFWCNPISGHATLYWYQQILGQGPKLLIQFQNNGVVDDSQLPKDRFSAERLKGVDSTLKIQPAKLEDSAVYLCASSLKPGTSGGAGYEQYFGPGTRLTVT.

DNA of the CDR3: TGTGCCAGCAGCCAAGCGGACCTAAGGGGCCACGAGCAGTACTTC. It codes for CASSQADLRGHEQYF. V and J are TRBV4-2 and TRBJ2-7; TRBD1 might be the D (5 bases). Germline values: CDR1 LGHNA, CDR2 YNFKEQ. V was pared by 1 base and J by 5 bases, with 15 bases between. The CDR3 extends over 15 amino acids.

This clone has a handful of counts. This chain connects TRBV6-1 to TRBJ1-5; 9 bases align to TRBD1. The V gene end was trimmed by 3 bases and the J gene end by 7 bases; junction bases not matched to a gene: 4. CDR3 length: 14 residues. Germline loops: CDR1 MNHNS, CDR2 SASEGT. This CDR3 is CASSETGGRQPQHF. The DNA for the CDR3 is TGTGCCAGCAGTGAGACAGGGGGAAGGCAGCCCCAGCATTTT.

This clone was seen only once. This chain links TRBV27 with TRBJ1-5; possibly TRBD1 for D (6 bases). The CDR3 length is 13 residues. Per germline, CDR1 MNHEY and CDR2 SMNVEV (reference sequence). V lost 8 bases and J lost 7, with 15 bases in between. CDR3 amino acids: CASCLRGGQPQHF. CDR3 DNA sequence: TGTGCCAGCTGCCTAAGGGGGGGGCAGCCCCAGCATTTT.

This clone has a single count. The rearrangement uses TRBV7-3 and TRBJ1-6; 10 bases line up with TRBD1. In germline, CDR1 is SGHTA, CDR2 FQGTGA. V shed 11 bases, J shed 7 bases, and the junction held 26 bases outside the gene matches. The CDR3 extends over 20 amino acids. CDR3 bases: TGTGCCTCGAACCTCCTGGACAGGGGGTCCCCAGCTCAAGAGAATTCACCCCTCCACTTT. The encoded protein is CASNLLDRGSPAQENSPLHF.

The chain joins TRBV5-4 to TRBJ2-5, with a tentative D call TRBD1 (6 bases). V lost 4 bases to trimming and J lost 4 bases, with 8 bases between them. This CDR3 has 12 residues. CDR1 is SGHNT and CDR2 is YYREEE in the germline V gene (reference sequence). The CDR3 DNA reads as TGTGCCAGCAGCGGGGGCCCAGAGACCCAGTACTTC. The encoded protein is CASSGGPETQYF.